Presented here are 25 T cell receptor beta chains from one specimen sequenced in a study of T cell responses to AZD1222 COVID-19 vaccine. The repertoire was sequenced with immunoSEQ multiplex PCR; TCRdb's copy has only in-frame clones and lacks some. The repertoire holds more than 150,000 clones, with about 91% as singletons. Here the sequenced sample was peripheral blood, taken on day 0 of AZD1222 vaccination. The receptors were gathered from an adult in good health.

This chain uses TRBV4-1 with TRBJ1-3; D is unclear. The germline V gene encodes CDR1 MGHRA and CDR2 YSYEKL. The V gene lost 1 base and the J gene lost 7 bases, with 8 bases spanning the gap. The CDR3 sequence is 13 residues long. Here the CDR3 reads CASSQARENTIYF. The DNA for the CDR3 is TGCGCCAGCAGCCAAGCGAGGGAGAACACCATATATTTT.

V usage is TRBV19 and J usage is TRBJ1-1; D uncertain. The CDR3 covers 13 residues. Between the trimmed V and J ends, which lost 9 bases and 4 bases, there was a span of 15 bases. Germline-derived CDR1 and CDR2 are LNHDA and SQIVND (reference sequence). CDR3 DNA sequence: TGTGCCAGCCTCCCGGGGTCCACCACTGAAGCTTTCTTT. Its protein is CASLPGSTTEAFF.

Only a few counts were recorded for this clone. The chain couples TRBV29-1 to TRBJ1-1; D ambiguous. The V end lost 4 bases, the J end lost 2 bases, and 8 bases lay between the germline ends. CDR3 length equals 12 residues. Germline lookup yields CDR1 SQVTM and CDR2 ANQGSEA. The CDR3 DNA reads TGCAGCGTTGGGCAGTCTAACACTGAAGCTTTCTTT. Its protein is CSVGQSNTEAFF.

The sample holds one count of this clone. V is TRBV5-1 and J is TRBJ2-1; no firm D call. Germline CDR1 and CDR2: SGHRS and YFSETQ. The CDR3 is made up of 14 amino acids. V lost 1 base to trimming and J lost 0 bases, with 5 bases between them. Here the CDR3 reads CASSLKSSYNEQFF. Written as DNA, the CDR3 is TGCGCCAGCAGCTTGAAGAGCTCCTACAATGAGCAGTTCTTC.

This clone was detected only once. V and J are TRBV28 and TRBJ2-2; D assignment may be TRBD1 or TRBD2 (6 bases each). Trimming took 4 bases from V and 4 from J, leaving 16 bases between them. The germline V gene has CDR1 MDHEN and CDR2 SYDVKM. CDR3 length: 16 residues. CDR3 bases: TGTGCCAGCAGTTCCCCCGGGGGCGGTATCACCGGGGAGCTGTTTTTT. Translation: CASSSPGGGITGELFF.

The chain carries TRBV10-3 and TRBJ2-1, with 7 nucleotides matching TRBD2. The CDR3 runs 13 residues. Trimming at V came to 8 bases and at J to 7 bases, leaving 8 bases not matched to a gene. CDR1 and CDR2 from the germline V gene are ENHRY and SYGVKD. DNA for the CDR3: TGTGCCATCGAGTCTAGCGGCGGTAATGAGCAGTTCTTC. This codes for CAIESSGGNEQFF.

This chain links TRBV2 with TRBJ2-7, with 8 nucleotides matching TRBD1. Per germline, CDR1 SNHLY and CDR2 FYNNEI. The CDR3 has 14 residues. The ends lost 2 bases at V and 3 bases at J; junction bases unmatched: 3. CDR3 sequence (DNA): TGTGCCAGCAGTGAACAGGGGGCCTTCTACGAGCAGTACTTC. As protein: CASSEQGAFYEQYF.

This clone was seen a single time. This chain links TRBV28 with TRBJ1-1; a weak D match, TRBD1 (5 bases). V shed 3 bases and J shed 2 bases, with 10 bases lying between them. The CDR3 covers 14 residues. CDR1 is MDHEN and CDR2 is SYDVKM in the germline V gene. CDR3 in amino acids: CASSFWGRNTEAFF. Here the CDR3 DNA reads TGTGCCAGCAGTTTCTGGGGCAGAAACACTGAAGCTTTCTTT.

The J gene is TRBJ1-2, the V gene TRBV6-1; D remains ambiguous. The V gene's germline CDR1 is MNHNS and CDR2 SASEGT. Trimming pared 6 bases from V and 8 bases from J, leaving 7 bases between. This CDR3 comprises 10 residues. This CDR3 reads CASSSAGYTF. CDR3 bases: TGTGCCAGCAGCTCTGCGGGCTACACCTTC.

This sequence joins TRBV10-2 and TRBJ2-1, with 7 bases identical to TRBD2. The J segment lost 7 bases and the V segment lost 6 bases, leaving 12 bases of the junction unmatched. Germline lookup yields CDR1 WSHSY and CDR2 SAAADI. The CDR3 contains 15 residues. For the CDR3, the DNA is TGCGCCAGCAGGACCGGGGGGAGGGGTAAGAATGAGCAGTTCTTC. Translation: CASRTGGRGKNEQFF.

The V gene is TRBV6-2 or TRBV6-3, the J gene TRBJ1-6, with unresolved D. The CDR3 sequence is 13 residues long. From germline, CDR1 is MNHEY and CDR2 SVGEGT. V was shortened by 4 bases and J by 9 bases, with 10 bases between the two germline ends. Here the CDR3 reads CASSLVFFSPLHF. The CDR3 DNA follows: TGTGCCAGCAGTTTGGTTTTTTTTTCACCCCTCCACTTT.

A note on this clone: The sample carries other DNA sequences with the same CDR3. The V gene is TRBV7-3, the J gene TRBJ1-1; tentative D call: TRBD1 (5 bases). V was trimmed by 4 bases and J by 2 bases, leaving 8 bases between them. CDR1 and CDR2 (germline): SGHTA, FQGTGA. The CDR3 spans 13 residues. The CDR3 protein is CASSSQVNTEAFF. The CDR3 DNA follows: TGTGCCAGCAGCTCACAGGTTAACACTGAAGCTTTCTTT.

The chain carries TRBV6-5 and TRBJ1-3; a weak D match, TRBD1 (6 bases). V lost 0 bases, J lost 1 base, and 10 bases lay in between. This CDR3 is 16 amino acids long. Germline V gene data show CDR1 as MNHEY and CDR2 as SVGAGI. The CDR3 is CASSYSGTSSGNTIYF. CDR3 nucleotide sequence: TGTGCCAGCAGTTACTCGGGGACATCTTCTGGAAACACCATATATTTT.

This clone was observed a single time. CDR3 amino acids: CASSLDRPNEQFF. The DNA of the CDR3 is TGTGCCAGCAGCTTAGATCGCCCTAATGAGCAGTTCTTC. This chain connects TRBV11-2 to TRBJ2-1; D gene ambiguous. This CDR3 has 13 amino acids. The germline V gene has CDR1 SGHAT and CDR2 FQNNGV. Trimming took 0 bases from V and 7 from J, leaving 7 bases between them.

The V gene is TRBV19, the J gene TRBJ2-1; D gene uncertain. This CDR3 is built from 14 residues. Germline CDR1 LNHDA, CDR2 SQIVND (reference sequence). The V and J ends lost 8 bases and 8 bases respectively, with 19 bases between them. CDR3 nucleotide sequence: TGTGCCAGTTCTTCGAGAGGAAGTATGGATGAGCAGTTCTTC. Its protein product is CASSSRGSMDEQFF. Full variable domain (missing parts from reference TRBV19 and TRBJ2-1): DGGITQSPKYLFRKEGQNVTLSCEQNLNHDAMYWYRQDPGQGLRLIYYSQIVNDFQKGDIAEGYSVSREKKESFPLTVTSAQKNPTAFYLCASSSRGSMDEQFFGPGTRLTVL.

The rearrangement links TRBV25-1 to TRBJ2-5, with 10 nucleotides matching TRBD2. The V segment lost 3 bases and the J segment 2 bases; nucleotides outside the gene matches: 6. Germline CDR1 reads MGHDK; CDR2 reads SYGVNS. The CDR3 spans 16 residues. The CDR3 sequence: CASSEGLASTQETQYF. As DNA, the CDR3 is TGTGCCAGCAGTGAGGGACTAGCGAGTACTCAAGAGACCCAGTACTTC.

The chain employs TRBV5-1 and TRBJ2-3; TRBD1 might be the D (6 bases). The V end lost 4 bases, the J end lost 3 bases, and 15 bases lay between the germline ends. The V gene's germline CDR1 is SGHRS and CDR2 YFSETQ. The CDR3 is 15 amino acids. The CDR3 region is CASSPPRGKTDTQYF. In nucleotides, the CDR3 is TGCGCCAGCAGCCCTCCCAGGGGCAAGACAGATACGCAGTATTTT.

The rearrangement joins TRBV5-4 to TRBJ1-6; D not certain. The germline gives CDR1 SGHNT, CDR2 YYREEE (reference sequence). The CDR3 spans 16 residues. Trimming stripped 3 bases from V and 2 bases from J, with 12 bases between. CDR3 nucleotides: TGTGCCAGCAGCTCCCGAGGAATACCCTATAATTCACCCCTCCACTTT. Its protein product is CASSSRGIPYNSPLHF.

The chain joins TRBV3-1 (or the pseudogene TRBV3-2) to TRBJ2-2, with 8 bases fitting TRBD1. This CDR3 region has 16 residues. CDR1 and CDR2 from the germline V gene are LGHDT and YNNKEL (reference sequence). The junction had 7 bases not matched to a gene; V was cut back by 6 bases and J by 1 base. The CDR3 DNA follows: TGTGCCAGCAGACACAGGGGGACGGGGAACACCGGGGAGCTGTTTTTT. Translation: CASRHRGTGNTGELFF.

The CDR3 loop reads CASSPIGEGPTMGAFF. The CDR3 DNA is TGTGCCAGCAGCCCGATTGGGGAGGGACCCACGATGGGAGCTTTCTTT. The genes are TRBV9 and TRBJ1-1; perhaps TRBD1 as D (5 bases). This CDR3 is 16 amino acids long. Trimming took off 4 bases at V and 10 bases at J, with 26 bases between the two ends. Germline V gene lookup returns CDR1 SGDLS and CDR2 YYNGEE.

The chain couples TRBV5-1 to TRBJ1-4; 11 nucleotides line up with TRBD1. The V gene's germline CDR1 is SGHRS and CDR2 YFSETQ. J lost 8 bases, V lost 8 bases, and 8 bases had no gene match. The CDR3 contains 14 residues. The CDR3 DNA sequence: TGCGCCAGTAGAGGACAGGGGGCATTCGAAAAACTGTTTTTT. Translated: CASRGQGAFEKLFF.

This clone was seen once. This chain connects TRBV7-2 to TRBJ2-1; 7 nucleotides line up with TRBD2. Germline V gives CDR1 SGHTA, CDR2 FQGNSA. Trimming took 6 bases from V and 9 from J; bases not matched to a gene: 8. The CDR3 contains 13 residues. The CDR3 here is CASSPTSPSEQFF. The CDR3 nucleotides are TGTGCCAGCAGTCCGACTAGCCCAAGTGAGCAGTTCTTC.

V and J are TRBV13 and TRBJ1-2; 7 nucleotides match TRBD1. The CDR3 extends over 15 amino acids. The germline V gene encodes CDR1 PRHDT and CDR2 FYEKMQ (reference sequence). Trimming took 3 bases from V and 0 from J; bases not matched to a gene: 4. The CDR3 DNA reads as TGTGCCAGCAGCTTTCGGACAGGCGCTAACTATGGCTACACCTTC. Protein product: CASSFRTGANYGYTF.

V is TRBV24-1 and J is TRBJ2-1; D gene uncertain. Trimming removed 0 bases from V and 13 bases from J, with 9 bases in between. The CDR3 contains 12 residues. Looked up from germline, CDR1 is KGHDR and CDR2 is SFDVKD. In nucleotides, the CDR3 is TGTGCCACCAGTGATTTGCTTCCAACCCAGTTCTTC. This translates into CATSDLLPTQFF.

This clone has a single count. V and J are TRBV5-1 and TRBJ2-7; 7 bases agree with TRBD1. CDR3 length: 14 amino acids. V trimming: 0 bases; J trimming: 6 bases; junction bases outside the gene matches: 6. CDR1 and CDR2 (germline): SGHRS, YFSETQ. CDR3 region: CASSLGGGAGEQYF. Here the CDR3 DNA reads TGCGCCAGCAGCTTGGGAGGGGGCGCGGGCGAGCAGTACTTC.